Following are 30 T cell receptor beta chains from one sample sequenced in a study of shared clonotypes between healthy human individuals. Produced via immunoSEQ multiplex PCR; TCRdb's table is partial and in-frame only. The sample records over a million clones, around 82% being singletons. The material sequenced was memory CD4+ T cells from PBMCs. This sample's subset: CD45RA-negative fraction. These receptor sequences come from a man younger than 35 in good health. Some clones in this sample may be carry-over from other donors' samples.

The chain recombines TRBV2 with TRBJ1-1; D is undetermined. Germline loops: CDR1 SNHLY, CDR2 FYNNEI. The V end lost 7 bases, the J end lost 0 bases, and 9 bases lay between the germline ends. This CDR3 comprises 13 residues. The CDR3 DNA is TGTGCCAGCATCCCAGAGATGAACACTGAAGCTTTCTTT. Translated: CASIPEMNTEAFF.

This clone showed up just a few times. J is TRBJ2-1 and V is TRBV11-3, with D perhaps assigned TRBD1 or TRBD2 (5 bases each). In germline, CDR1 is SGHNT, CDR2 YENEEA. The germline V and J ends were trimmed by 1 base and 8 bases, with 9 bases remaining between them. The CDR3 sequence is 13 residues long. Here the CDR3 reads CASSLGWGYEQFF. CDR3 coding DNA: TGTGCCAGCAGCTTAGGATGGGGGTATGAGCAGTTCTTC.

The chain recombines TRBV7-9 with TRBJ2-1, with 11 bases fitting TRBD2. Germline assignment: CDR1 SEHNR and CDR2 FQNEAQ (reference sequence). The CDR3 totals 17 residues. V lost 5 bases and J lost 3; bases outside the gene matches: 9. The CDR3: CASSPGTSGGGYNEQFF. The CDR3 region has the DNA TGTGCCAGCAGCCCCGGGACTAGCGGAGGGGGCTACAATGAGCAGTTCTTC.

CDR3 DNA: TGTGCCAGCAGAGGACCCTACGAGCAGTACTTC. Its translation: CASRGPYEQYF. The V and J genes are TRBV6-5 and TRBJ2-7; D is uncertain. Trimming left V 6 bases short and J 2 bases short, with 5 bases between. The CDR3 spans 11 residues. The germline V gene encodes CDR1 MNHEY and CDR2 SVGAGI.

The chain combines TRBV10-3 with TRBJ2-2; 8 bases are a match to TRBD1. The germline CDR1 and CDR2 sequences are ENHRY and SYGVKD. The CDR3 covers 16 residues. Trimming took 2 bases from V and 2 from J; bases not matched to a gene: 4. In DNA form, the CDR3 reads TGTGCCATCAGTGAGGGGGGACAGGCCAACACCGGGGAGCTGTTTTTT. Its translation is CAISEGGQANTGELFF.

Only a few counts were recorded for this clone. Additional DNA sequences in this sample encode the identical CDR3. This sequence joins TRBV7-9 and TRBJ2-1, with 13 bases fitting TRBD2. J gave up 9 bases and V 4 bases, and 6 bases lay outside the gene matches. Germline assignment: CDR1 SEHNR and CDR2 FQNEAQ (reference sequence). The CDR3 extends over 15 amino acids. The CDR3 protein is CASSSRLAGGGEQFF. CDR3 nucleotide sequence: TGTGCCAGCAGCTCCCGACTAGCGGGAGGAGGTGAGCAGTTCTTC.

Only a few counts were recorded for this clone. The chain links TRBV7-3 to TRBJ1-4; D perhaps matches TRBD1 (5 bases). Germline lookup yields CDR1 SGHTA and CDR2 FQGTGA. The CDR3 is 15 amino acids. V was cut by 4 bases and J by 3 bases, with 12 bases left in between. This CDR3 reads CASSSRGDPNEKLFF. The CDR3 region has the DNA TGTGCCAGCAGCTCGAGGGGTGACCCTAATGAAAAACTGTTTTTT.

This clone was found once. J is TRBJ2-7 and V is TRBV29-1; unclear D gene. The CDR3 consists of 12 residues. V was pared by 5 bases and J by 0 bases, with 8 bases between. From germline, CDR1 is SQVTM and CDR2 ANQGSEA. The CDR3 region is CSVLKSSYEQYF. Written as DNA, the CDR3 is TGCAGCGTTTTGAAGAGCTCCTACGAGCAGTACTTC.

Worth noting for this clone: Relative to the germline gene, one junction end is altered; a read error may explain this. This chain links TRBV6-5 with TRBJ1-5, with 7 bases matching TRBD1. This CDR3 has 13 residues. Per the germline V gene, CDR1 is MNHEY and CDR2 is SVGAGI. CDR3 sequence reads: CASRTGSNRPQHF. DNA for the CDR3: TGTGCCAGCAGGACAGGGAGTAATCGGCCCCAGCATTTT.

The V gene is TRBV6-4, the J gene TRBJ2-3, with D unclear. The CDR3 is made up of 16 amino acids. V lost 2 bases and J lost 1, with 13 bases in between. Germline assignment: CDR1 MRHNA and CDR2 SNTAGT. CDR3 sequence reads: CASSDRGQTGTDTQYF. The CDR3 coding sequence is TGTGCCAGCAGTGACCGAGGCCAAACCGGCACAGATACGCAGTATTTT.

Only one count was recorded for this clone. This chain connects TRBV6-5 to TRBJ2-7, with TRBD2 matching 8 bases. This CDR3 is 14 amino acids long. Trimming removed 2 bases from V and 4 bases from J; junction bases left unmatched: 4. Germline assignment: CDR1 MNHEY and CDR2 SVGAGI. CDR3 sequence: CASSYRGGIYEQYF. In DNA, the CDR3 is TGTGCCAGCAGTTACCGGGGGGGCATATACGAGCAGTACTTC.

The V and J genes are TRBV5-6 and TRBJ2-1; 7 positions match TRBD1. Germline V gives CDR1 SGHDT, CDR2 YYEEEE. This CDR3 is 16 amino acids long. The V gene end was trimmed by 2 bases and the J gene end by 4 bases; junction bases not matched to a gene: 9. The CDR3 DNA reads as TGTGCCAGCAGCTTAAATCAGGGGGAACGTTACAATGAGCAGTTCTTC. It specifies CASSLNQGERYNEQFF.

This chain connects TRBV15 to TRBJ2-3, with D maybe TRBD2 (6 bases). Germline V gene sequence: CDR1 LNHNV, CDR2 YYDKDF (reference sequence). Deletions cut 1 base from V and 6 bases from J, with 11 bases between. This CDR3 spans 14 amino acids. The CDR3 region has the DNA TGTGCCACCAGCAGAGGTCCTAGCGACGATACGCAGTATTTT. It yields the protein CATSRGPSDDTQYF.

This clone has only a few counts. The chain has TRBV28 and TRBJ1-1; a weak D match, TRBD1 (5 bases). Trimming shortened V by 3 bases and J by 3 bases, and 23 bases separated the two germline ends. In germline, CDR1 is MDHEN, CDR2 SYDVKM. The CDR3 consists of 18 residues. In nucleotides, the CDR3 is TGTGCCAGCAGTTTTTTGGGCTACGGGGGAGTAGAGTACACTGAAGCTTTCTTT. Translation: CASSFLGYGGVEYTEAFF.

The CDR3 DNA sequence: TGTGCCAGCAGCCTGGGCGGGACCAACACCGGGGAGCTGTTTTTT. This translates into CASSLGGTNTGELFF. J is TRBJ2-2 and V is TRBV9, with D possibly matching TRBD2 (6 bases). CDR1 is SGDLS, CDR2 YYNGEE, per germline. The V end lost 4 bases, the J end lost 2 bases, and 12 bases lay between the germline ends. The CDR3 runs 15 residues.

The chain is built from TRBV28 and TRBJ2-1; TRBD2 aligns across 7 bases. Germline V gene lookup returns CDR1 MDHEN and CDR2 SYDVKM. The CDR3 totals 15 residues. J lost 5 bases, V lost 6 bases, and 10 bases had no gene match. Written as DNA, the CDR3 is TGTGCCAGCAGCCCGGGGGGAGCAGCCAACAATGAGCAGTTCTTC. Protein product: CASSPGGAANNEQFF.

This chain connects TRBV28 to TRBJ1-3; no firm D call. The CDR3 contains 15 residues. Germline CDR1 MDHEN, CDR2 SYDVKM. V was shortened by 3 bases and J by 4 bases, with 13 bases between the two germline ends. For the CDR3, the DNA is TGTGCCAGCAGTTTGCCCCCGTGGACCGGAAACACCATATATTTT. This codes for CASSLPPWTGNTIYF. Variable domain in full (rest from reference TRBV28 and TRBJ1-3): DVKVTQSSRYLVKRTGEKVFLECVQDMDHENMFWYRQDPGLGLRLIYFSYDVKMKEKGDIPEGYSVSREKKERFSLILESASTNQTSMYLCASSLPPWTGNTIYFGEGSWLTVV.

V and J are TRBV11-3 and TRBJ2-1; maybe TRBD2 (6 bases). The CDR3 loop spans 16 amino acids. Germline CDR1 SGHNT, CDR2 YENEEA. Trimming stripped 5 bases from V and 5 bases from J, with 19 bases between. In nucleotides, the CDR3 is TGTGCCAGCAGCAGACTGTTGGGGGGAGGTCACAATGAGCAGTTCTTC. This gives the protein CASSRLLGGGHNEQFF.

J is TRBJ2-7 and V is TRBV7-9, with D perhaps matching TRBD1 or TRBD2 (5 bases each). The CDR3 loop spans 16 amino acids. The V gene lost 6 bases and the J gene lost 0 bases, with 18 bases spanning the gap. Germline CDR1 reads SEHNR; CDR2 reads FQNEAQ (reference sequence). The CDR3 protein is CASRAQLRDGSYEQYF. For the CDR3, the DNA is TGTGCCAGCAGGGCTCAACTACGGGACGGCTCCTACGAGCAGTACTTC.

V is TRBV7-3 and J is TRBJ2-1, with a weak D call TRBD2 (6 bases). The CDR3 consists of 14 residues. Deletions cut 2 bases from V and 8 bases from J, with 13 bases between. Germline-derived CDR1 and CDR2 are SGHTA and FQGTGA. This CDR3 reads CASSLAGQGDEQFF. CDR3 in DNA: TGTGCCAGCAGCTTAGCGGGGCAAGGGGATGAGCAGTTCTTC.

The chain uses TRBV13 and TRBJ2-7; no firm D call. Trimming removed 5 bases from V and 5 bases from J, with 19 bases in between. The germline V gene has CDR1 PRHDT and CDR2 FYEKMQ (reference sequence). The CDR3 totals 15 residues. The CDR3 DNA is TGTGCCAGCAGCGCAAGGATACGGCTACAACACGAGCAGTACTTC. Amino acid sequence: CASSARIRLQHEQYF.

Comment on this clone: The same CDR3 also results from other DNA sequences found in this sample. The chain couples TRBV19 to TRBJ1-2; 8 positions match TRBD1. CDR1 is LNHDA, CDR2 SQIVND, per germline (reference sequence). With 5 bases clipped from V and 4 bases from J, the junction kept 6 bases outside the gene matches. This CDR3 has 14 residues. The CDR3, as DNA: TGTGCCAGTAGTTCTGGACAGGGCGGCTATGGCTACACCTTC. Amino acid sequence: CASSSGQGGYGYTF.

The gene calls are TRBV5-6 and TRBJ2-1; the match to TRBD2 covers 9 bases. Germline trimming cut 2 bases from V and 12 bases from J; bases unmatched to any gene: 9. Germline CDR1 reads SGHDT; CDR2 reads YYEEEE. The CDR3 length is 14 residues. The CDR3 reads CASSFRGSGSRQFF. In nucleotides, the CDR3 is TGTGCCAGCAGCTTTCGGGGTAGCGGGAGCCGGCAGTTCTTC.

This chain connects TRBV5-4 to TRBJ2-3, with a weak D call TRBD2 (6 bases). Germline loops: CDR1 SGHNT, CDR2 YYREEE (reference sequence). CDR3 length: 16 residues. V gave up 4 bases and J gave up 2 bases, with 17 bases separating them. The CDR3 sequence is CASSPDGGTYTDTQYF. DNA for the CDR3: TGTGCCAGCAGCCCGGACGGCGGGACCTACACAGATACGCAGTATTTT.

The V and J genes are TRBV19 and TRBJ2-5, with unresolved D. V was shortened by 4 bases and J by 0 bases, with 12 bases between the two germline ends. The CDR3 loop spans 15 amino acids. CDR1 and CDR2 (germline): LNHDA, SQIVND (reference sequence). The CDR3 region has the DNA TGTGCCAGTAGTAGTAGCACCTGGGACCAAGAGACCCAGTACTTC. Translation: CASSSSTWDQETQYF.

The CDR3 reads CASSSSGKYEQYF. The CDR3 region has the DNA TGCGCCAGCAGTTCTAGCGGGAAATACGAGCAGTACTTC. V and J are TRBV10-1 and TRBJ2-7; TRBD2 aligns across 9 bases. The CDR3 loop spans 13 amino acids. V lost 5 bases and J lost 4; bases outside the gene matches: 3. From germline, CDR1 is WNHNN and CDR2 SYGVQD (reference sequence).

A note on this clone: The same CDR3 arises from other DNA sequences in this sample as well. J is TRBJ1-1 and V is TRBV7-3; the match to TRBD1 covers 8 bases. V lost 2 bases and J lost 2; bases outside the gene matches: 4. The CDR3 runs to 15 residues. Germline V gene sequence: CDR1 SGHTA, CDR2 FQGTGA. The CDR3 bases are TGTGCCAGCAGCTTACTAGGACAGGGTAACACTGAAGCTTTCTTT. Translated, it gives CASSLLGQGNTEAFF.

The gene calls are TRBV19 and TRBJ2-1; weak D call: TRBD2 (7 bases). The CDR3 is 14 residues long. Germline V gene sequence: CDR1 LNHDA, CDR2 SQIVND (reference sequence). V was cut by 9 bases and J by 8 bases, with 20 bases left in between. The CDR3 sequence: CASRRSVGGHEQFF. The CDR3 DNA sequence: TGTGCCAGCCGGAGGAGCGTGGGGGGGCATGAGCAGTTCTTC.

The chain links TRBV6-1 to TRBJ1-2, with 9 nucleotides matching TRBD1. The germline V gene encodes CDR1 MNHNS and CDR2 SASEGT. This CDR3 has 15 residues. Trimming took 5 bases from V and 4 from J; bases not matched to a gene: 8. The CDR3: CASSTAGTGIYGYTF. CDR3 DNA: TGTGCCAGCAGTACAGCCGGGACAGGGATCTATGGCTACACCTTC.

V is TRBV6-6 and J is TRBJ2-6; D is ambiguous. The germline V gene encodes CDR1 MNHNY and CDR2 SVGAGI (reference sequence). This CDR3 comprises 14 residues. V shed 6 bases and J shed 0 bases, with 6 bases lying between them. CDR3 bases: TGTGCCAGCAGCGCGTACTCTGGGGCCAACGTCCTGACTTTC. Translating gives CASSAYSGANVLTF.